These T cell receptor beta chains were read from a single sample in a study of T cell responses to AZD1222 COVID-19 vaccine. The repertoire was sequenced with immunoSEQ multiplex PCR; TCRdb's copy has only in-frame clones and lacks some. Of roughly 98,000 clones in the sample, less than 85% were seen once. The sequences come from peripheral blood, collected 28 days after the second AZD1222 dose. The receptor source for this set is an adult who received the AZD1222 COVID-19 vaccine. The CDR3 runs from the conserved cysteine through the conserved F or W. Each record gives: V gene, CDR3 length, J gene, clone size, D gene, CDR3 DNA, CDR3 protein. A D gene is named only where the DNA matches it firmly. Clone size is not always given. Where it is, it says once, few, many or a class for expanded clones.

TRBV9	17	TRBJ2-2	-	TRBD1	TGTGCCAGCAGCGAGAGAACCGGGACAGATTATACCGGGGAGCTGTTTTTT	CASSERTGTDYTGELFF
TRBV27	12	TRBJ2-1	-	-	TGTGCCAGCAGTTTCCGGGATGGTGAGCAGTTCTTC	CASSFRDGEQFF
TRBV11-2	14	TRBJ1-4	-	-	TGTGCCAGCAGCTTATTAGGGTTGGGTGAAAAACTGTTTTTT	CASSLLGLGEKLFF
TRBV12-3/TRBV12-4	13	TRBJ1-5	-	TRBD1	TGTGCCAGCAGGTACACAGGGGATCAGCCCCAGCATTTT	CASRYTGDQPQHF
TRBV5-5	14	TRBJ1-1	once	TRBD1	TGTGCCAGCAGTCGGGACAGGGGTTTGACTGAAGCTTTCTTT	CASSRDRGLTEAFF
TRBV19	17	TRBJ2-3	-	-	TGTGCCAGTAGTATAGAGAGGCAGGGCTACGGGGGAGATACGCAGTATTTT	CASSIERQGYGGDTQYF
TRBV3-1/TRBV3-2	14	TRBJ2-5	-	-	TGTGCCAGCGGCCCTCTCGACCAGGGGGAGACCCAGTACTTC	CASGPLDQGETQYF
TRBV27	13	TRBJ2-7	-	-	TGTGCCGTCGGGCCTCAGGTAGGCTACGAGCAGTACTTC	CAVGPQVGYEQYF
TRBV7-9	17	TRBJ2-2	-	TRBD2	TGTGCCAGCACTCAGGGACCGACTAGCGGAACATCCGGGGAGCTGTTTTTT	CASTQGPTSGTSGELFF
TRBV6-2/TRBV6-3	16	TRBJ1-1	-	TRBD1	TGTGCCAGCAGCTCAAGACAGGGACGGATGAACACTGAAGCTTTCTTT	CASSSRQGRMNTEAFF
TRBV19	15	TRBJ1-2	-	-	TGTGCCAGTACTCGACGCCAGACAGCTGAATATGGCTACACCTTC	CASTRRQTAEYGYTF
TRBV27	11	TRBJ1-2	once	-	TGTGCCAGCAGTTCAGGGTATGGCTACACCTTC	CASSSGYGYTF
TRBV3-1/TRBV3-2	14	TRBJ1-1	-	-	TGTGCCAGCAGCCCATCCATGGGCGCCATGGAAGCTTTCTTT	CASSPSMGAMEAFF
TRBV18	13	TRBJ2-7	-	-	TGTGCCAGCTCACCAAAAGAAGGCTACGAGCAGTACTTC	CASSPKEGYEQYF
TRBV6-5	13	TRBJ2-2	-	-	TGTGCCAGCAGTTACTCGAGGGGCGGGGAGCTGTTTTTT	CASSYSRGGELFF
TRBV5-8	15	TRBJ2-5	-	TRBD1	TGTGCCAGCAGCTGGGGCCTCGCAGGGGGAGAGACCCAGTACTTC	CASSWGLAGGETQYF
TRBV27	13	TRBJ1-1	-	-	TGTGCCAGCAGTGGGGTAACACAGGGTCGGGCTTTCTTT	CASSGVTQGRAFF
TRBV24-1	15	TRBJ2-1	-	-	TGTGCCACCAGTGGAGGCGGGGCGTTCCGGAATGAGCAGTTCTTC	CATSGGGAFRNEQFF
TRBV19	14	TRBJ1-1	-	-	TGTGCCAGCAGAAACGGCAGGGAGAGCACTGAAGCTTTCTTT	CASRNGRESTEAFF
TRBV18	16	TRBJ1-6	-	-	TGTGCCAGCTCACCAGCATCGGGGGAAGTAGGTTCACCCCTCCACTTT	CASSPASGEVGSPLHF
TRBV6-1	16	TRBJ1-2	-	TRBD1	TGTGCCAGCAGTGAAGTAGCGTCAGGGGGAAACTATGGCTACACCTTC	CASSEVASGGNYGYTF
TRBV5-1	13	TRBJ2-3	-	-	TGCGCCAGCAGCTTGGGTCGCACAGATACGCAGTATTTT	CASSLGRTDTQYF
TRBV9	14	TRBJ1-1	few	-	TGTGCCAGCAGCGTAGGTGTAAGGAACACTGAAGCTTTCTTT	CASSVGVRNTEAFF
TRBV29-1	13	TRBJ2-7	-	-	TGCAGCGGGGGAAACGGGAACGGCTACGAGCAGTACTTC	CSGGNGNGYEQYF
TRBV5-1	16	TRBJ1-4	once	-	TGCGCCAGCAGCTTGCGATCCCAGACAGGAGTTGAAAAACTGTTTTTT	CASSLRSQTGVEKLFF
TRBV11-2	14	TRBJ1-2	once	TRBD1	TGTGCCAGCAGCTCGGTACAGGGGGCTGGTGGCTACACCTTC	CASSSVQGAGGYTF
TRBV19	15	TRBJ1-2	-	TRBD1	TGTGCCAGTAGTATCACAGGGGACCCTAACTATGGCTACACCTTC	CASSITGDPNYGYTF
TRBV19	15	TRBJ1-1	-	TRBD1	TGTGCCAGCATGTTGACGGGACAGGGGAACACTGAAGCTTTCTTT	CASMLTGQGNTEAFF
TRBV21-1	17	TRBJ1-4	-	-	TGTGCCAGCAGCAAAGCGCCAAAAACCAGGGTTAGGGAAAAACTGTTTTTT	CASSKAPKTRVREKLFF
TRBV6-5	12	TRBJ2-1	-	-	TGTGCCAGCACCGGTTCCTACAATGAGCAGTTCTTC	CASTGSYNEQFF
TRBV15	15	TRBJ1-6	once	TRBD1	TGTGCCACCAGCCCAAGCACAGGGGGCAGTTCACCCCTCCACTTT	CATSPSTGGSSPLHF
TRBV12-3/TRBV12-4	13	TRBJ1-1	-	-	TGTGCCAGCAGGGAAGGGGGGAACACTGAAGCTTTCTTT	CASREGGNTEAFF
TRBV3-1/TRBV3-2	15	TRBJ2-3	-	-	TGTGCCAGCAGCCCATCCTACTTTACTACAGATACGCAGTATTTT	CASSPSYFTTDTQYF
TRBV10-3	12	TRBJ1-1	few	-	TGTGCCATCAGTGACAGGAACACTGAAGCTTTCTTT	CAISDRNTEAFF
TRBV5-1	15	TRBJ2-1	-	-	TGCGCCAGCAGCTTGGCCGGGACGTCGGGCAATGAGCAGTTCTTC	CASSLAGTSGNEQFF
TRBV7-2	15	TRBJ2-1	-	-	TGTGCCAGCAGCCCGCAGGAGGGCAGGGGCAATGAGCAGTTCTTC	CASSPQEGRGNEQFF
TRBV7-8	15	TRBJ1-3	-	-	TGTGCCAGCAGCTTAGACGGCAACTCTGGAAACACCATATATTTT	CASSLDGNSGNTIYF
TRBV24-1	15	TRBJ2-1	-	-	TGTGCCACCAGTGATGGCGCAAGCTCCTACAATGAGCAGTTCTTC	CATSDGASSYNEQFF
TRBV30	16	TRBJ1-3	-	-	TGTGCCTGGAGTGTAGCCAGAAGCCACTCTGGAAACACCATATATTTT	CAWSVARSHSGNTIYF
TRBV5-6	17	TRBJ2-2	-	TRBD1	TGTGCCAGCAGCTTGTGGGACAGGGTCGCGGACACCGGGGAGCTGTTTTTT	CASSLWDRVADTGELFF
TRBV7-2	15	TRBJ1-3	-	-	TGTGCCAGCAGCCCCCCTCCCAGCTCTGGAAACACCATATATTTT	CASSPPPSSGNTIYF
TRBV7-8	18	TRBJ2-2	-	TRBD2	TGTGCCAGCAGCTTAGTTCTAGCGGGGGGGCTCGTCACCGGGGAGCTGTTTTTT	CASSLVLAGGLVTGELFF
TRBV11-2	13	TRBJ1-1	-	-	TGTGCCAGCAGCTTAGTGGAGGGCACTGAAGCTTTCTTT	CASSLVEGTEAFF
TRBV18	14	TRBJ1-1	-	-	TGTGCCAGCTCCGCTCTCCCTGAAAACACTGAAGCTTTCTTT	CASSALPENTEAFF
TRBV10-3	15	TRBJ2-1	-	-	TGTGCCATCAGTTGGGGGGGCGGGAGTAGCCATGAGCAGTTCTTC	CAISWGGGSSHEQFF
TRBV5-1	15	TRBJ1-4	-	TRBD1	TGCGCCAGCAGACCGGGACAGACCATCCGTGAAAAACTGTTTTTT	CASRPGQTIREKLFF
TRBV7-2	12	TRBJ2-2	-	-	TGTGCCAGCAGCTGGAACACCGGGGAGCTGTTTTTT	CASSWNTGELFF
TRBV5-4	17	TRBJ1-1	-	-	TGTGCCAGCAGCTTGGAGGGGGTTACCGTAAGGGGCACTGAAGCTTTCTTT	CASSLEGVTVRGTEAFF
TRBV5-1	14	TRBJ1-2	once	-	TGCGCCAGCAGCTTGAGGGACCCAAGCGGTGGCTACACCTTC	CASSLRDPSGGYTF
TRBV15	16	TRBJ1-2	-	TRBD1	TGTGCCACCAGCAGAGACCCCCCCGGGACAGGGGATGGCTACACCTTC	CATSRDPPGTGDGYTF
TRBV24-1	16	TRBJ2-2	-	TRBD1	TGTGCCACCAGTGATCCCGACAGGGGTGACACCGGGGAGCTGTTTTTT	CATSDPDRGDTGELFF
TRBV10-3	14	TRBJ1-1	few	-	TGTGCCATCAGTGACGACAGTATGAACACTGAAGCTTTCTTT	CAISDDSMNTEAFF
TRBV28	12	TRBJ1-2	once	-	TGTGCCAGCAGGCTGTCTAACTATGGCTACACCTTC	CASRLSNYGYTF
TRBV7-2	14	TRBJ1-2	-	-	TGTGCCAGCAGCCCCCGGGAGGGCTTTGGTGGCTACACCTTC	CASSPREGFGGYTF
TRBV27	14	TRBJ1-1	-	TRBD1	TGTGCCAGCAGTTTGGGCAGGGGGAGGACTGAAGCTTTCTTT	CASSLGRGRTEAFF